This T cell receptor (beta chain) was sequenced for a study of cytomegalovirus exposure and HLA in healthy donors. Study-level findings and limits: Analysis performed later showed TCR beta chains linked to HLA being more clonally expanded than equally common others. Association of a missense DCLRE1C variant with TCR beta V- and J-gene trimming was reported in a later analysis. Common viral pathogens (according to a later analysis) appeared linked to several of the most significant clusters.

Primers included in the PCR were 60 Vbeta and 13 Jbeta primers. In the original workflow: Roughly 10 million shared chains were among around 80 million unique TCR beta chains counted in a later analysis. Repertoires were generated with immunoSEQ multiplex PCR, while TCRdb's copy carries only in-frame clones and drops some. From that table come the V and J calls and clone size; the DNA was used to work out D and trimming. The repertoire holds under 200,000 clones, roughly 73% seen once, with just under 5% in the top ten. CDR3 size: 14 residues. Germline CDR1 is MDHEN and CDR2 is SYDVKM. V was clipped by 4 bases and J by 7 bases; unmatched bases: 5. Turning to this clone: The antigen remains unidentified.

The sequence derives from a male donor in good health and CMV-seronegative. The sample comprised PBMCs. The gene calls are TRBV28 and TRBJ2-2, with TRBD1 matching 8 bases. In DNA form, the CDR3 reads TGTGCCAGCAGTTCGGACAGGGAGGTCGGGGAGCTGTTTTTT. Protein: CASSSDREVGELFF.